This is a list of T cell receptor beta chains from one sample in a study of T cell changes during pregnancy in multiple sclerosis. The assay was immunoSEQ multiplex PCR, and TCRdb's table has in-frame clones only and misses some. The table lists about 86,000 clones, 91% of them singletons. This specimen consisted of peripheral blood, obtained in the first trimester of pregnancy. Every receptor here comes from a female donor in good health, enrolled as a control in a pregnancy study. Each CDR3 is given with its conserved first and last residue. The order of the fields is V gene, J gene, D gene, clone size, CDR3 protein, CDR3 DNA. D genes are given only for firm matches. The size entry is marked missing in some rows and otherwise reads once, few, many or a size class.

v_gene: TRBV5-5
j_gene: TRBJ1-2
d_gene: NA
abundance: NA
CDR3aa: CASSSPGLSGGYTF
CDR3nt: TGTGCCAGCAGCTCACCGGGCCTCAGCGGCGGCTACACCTTC

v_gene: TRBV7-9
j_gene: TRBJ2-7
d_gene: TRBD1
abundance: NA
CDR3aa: CASSPTGYEQYF
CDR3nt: TGTGCCAGCAGCCCGACAGGGTACGAGCAGTACTTC

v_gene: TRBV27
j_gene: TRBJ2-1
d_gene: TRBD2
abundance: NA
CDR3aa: CASSAPKLAGGSGEQFF
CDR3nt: TGTGCCAGCAGTGCCCCTAAACTAGCGGGGGGTAGCGGTGAGCAGTTCTTC

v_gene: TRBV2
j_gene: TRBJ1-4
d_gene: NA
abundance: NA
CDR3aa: CATSDEKLFF
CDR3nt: TGTGCCACCTCCGATGAAAAACTGTTTTTT

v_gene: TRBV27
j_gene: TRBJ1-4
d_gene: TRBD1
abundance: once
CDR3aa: CASSRTGPDEKLFF
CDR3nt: TGTGCCAGCAGCAGGACAGGGCCCGATGAAAAACTGTTTTTT

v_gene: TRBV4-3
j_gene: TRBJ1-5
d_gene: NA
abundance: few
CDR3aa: CASSQSSSNQPQHF
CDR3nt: TGCGCCAGCAGCCAGAGTAGTAGCAATCAGCCCCAGCATTTT

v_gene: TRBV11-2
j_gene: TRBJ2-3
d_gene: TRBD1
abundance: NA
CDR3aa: CASSQQGAPDTQYF
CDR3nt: TGTGCCAGCAGCCAACAGGGGGCCCCAGATACGCAGTATTTT

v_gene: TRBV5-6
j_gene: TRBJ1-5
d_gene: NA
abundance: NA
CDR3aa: CASSSRETGNQPQHF
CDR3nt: TGTGCCAGCAGCTCCCGGGAGACTGGCAATCAGCCCCAGCATTTT

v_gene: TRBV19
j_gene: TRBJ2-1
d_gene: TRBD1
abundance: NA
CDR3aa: CASSRGQGIKNEQFF
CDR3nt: TGTGCCAGTAGTAGGGGACAGGGGATAAAAAATGAGCAGTTCTTC

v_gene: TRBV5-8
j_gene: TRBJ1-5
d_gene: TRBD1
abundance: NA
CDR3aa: CASSKGAGFNQPQHF
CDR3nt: TGTGCCAGCAGTAAGGGGGCAGGGTTTAATCAGCCCCAGCATTTT

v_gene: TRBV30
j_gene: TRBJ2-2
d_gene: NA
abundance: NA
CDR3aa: CAWSVQNTGELFF
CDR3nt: TGTGCCTGGAGTGTACAGAACACCGGGGAGCTGTTTTTT

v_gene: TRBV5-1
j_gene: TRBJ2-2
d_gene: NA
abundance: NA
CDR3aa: CASSPRRGTLGTGELFF
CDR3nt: TGCGCCAGCAGCCCCCGGCGGGGTACCCTGGGCACCGGGGAGCTGTTTTTT

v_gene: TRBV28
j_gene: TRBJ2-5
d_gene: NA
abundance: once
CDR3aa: CASSLARGQETQYF
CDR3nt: TGTGCCAGCAGTCTCGCGCGCGGGCAAGAGACCCAGTACTTC

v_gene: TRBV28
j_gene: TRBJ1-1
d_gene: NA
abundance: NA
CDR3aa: CASSFGGNTEAFF
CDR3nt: TGTGCCAGCAGTTTCGGAGGGAACACTGAAGCTTTCTTT

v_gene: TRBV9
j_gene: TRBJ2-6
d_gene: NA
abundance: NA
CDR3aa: CASSVGNRGSGANVLTF
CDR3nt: TGTGCCAGCAGCGTAGGTAATCGGGGGTCTGGGGCCAACGTCCTGACTTTC

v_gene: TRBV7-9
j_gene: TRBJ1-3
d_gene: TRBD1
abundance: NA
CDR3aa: CASSTNDRAGNTIYF
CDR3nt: TGTGCCAGCAGCACCAATGACAGGGCTGGAAACACCATATATTTT

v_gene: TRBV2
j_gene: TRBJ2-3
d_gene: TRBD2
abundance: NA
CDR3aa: CASTSGGSTDTQYF
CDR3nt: TGTGCCAGTACTAGCGGGGGCTCCACAGATACGCAGTATTTT

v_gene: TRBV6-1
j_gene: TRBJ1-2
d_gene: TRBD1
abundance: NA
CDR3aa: CASSEIGGQGNYGYTF
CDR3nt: TGTGCCAGCAGTGAAATTGGGGGACAGGGGAACTATGGCTACACCTTC

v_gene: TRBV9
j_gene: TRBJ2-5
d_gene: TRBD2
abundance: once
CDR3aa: CASSPTGGRETQYF
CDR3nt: TGTGCCAGCAGCCCTACGGGAGGACGGGAGACCCAGTACTTC

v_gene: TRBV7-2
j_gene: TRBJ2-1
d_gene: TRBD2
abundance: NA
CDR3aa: CASRTSGADSYNEQFF
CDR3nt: TGTGCCAGCAGAACCAGCGGGGCCGACTCCTACAATGAGCAGTTCTTC

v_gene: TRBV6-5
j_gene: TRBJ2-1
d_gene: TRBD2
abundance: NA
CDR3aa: CASSLTSGGNNEQFF
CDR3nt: TGTGCCAGCAGTCTGACTAGCGGGGGAAACAATGAGCAGTTCTTC

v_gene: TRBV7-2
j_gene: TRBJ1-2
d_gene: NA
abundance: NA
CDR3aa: CASSYRQDYGYTF
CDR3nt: TGTGCCAGCAGCTACCGACAAGACTATGGCTACACCTTC

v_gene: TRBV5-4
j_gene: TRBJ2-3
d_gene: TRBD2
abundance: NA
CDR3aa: CASSSLGGAADTQYF
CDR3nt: TGTGCCAGCAGCTCCCTCGGGGGGGCAGCAGATACGCAGTATTTT